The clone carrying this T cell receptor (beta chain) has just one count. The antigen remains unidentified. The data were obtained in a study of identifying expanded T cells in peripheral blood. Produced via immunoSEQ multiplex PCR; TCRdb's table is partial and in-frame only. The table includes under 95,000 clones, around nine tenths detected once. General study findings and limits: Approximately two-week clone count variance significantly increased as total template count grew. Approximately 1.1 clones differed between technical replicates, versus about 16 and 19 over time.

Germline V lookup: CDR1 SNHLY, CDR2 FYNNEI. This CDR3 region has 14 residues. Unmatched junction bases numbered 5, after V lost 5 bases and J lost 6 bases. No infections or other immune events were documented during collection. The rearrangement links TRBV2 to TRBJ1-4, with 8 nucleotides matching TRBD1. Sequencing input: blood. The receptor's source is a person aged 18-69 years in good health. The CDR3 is CASSTDRGDEKLFF. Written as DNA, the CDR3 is TGTGCCAGCAGTACCGACAGGGGTGATGAAAAACTGTTTTTT. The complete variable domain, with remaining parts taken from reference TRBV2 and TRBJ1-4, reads EPEVTQTPSHQVTQMGQEVILRCVPISNHLYFYWYRQILGQKVEFLVSFYNNEISEKSEIFDDQFSVERPDGSNFTLKIRSTKLEDSAMYFCASSTDRGDEKLFFGSGTQLSVL.